What follows is one T cell receptor (beta chain) and its context. This sample stems from a study of blood T cell repertoires in COVID-19. Study context: Material from acute and convalescent COVID-19 was sourced from the United States, Italy and Spain.

In germline, CDR1 is LNHDA, CDR2 SQIVND (reference sequence). The CDR3 length is 11 residues. V lost 7 bases to trimming and J lost 7 bases, with 10 bases between them. Original analysis: Amplification with reference gene primers provided the estimates of nucleated cell counts. The data were produced by immunoSEQ multiplex PCR, yet TCRdb's version contains in-frame clones alone and is incomplete. D and trimming were read from the DNA, whereas the V and J calls and clone size are those reported in that table. The data contain 250,000 to 350,000 clones, 80% to 90% of them seen just once; the ten biggest clones take up more than 8.5%.

Sequenced material: PBMCs or T cells enriched from blood (not recorded which). The origin of this receptor is a woman aged 18-29 years who had recovered from COVID-19. The chain joins TRBV19 to TRBJ1-2; D is unresolved. In nucleotides, the CDR3 is TGTGCCAGTAACACAGCGGGTGGCTACACCTTC. It is translated as CASNTAGGYTF.